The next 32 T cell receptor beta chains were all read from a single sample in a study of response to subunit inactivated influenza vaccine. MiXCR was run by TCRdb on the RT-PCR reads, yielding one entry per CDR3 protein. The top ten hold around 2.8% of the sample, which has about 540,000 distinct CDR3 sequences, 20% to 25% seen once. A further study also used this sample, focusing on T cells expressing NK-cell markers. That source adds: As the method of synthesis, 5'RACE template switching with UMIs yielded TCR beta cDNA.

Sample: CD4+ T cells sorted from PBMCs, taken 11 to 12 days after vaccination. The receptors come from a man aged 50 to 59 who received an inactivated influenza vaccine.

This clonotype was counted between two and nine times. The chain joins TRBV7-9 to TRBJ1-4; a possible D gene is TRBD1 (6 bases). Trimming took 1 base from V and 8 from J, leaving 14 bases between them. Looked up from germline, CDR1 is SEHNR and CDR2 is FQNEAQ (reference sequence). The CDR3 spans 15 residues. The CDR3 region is CASSLVTGRVEKLFF. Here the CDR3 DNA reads TGTGCCAGCAGCTTAGTGACAGGTCGGGTCGAAAAACTGTTTTTT.

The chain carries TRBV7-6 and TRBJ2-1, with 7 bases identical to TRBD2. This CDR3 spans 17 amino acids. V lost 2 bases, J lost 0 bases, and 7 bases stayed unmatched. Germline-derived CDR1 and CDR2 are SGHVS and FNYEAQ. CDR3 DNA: TGTGCCAGCAGCTTAACGGGACTAACGAGCTCCTACAATGAGCAGTTCTTC. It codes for CASSLTGLTSSYNEQFF.

The CDR3 nucleotides are TGCAGCGTAACAACCGGGACAGGCGAAGCTTTCTTT. Translated: CSVTTGTGEAFF. The chain carries TRBV29-1 and TRBJ1-1, with 8 positions matching TRBD1. The CDR3 contains 12 residues. CDR1 is SQVTM, CDR2 ANQGSEA, per germline. The junction had 8 bases not matched to a gene; V was cut back by 6 bases and J by 8 bases.

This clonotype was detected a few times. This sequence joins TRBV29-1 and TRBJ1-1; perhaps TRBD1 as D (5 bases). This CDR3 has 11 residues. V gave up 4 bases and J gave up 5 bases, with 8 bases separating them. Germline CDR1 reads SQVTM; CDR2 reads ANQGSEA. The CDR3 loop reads CSVVRGTEAFF. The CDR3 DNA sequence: TGCAGCGTTGTCCGGGGGACTGAAGCTTTCTTT.

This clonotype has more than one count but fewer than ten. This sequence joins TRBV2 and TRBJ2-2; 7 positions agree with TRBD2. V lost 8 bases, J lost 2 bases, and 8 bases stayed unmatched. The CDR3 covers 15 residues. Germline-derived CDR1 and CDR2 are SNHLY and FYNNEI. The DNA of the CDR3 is TGTGCCAGCTTGACCGGGACTACTAACACCGGGGAGCTGTTTTTT. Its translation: CASLTGTTNTGELFF.

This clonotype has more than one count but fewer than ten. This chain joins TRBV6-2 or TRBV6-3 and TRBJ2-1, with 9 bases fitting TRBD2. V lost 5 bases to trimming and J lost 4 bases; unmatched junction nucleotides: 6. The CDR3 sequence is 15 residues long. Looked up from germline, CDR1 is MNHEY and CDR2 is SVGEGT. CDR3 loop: CASSVSGSPYNEQFF. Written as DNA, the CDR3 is TGTGCCAGCAGTGTTAGCGGGAGTCCATACAATGAGCAGTTCTTC.

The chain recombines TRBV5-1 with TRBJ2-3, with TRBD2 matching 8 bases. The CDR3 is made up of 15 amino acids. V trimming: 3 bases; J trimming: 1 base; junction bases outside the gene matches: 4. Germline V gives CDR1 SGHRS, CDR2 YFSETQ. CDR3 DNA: TGCGCCAGCAGCTCCCAGCGGGGGCGCACAGATACGCAGTATTTT. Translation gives CASSSQRGRTDTQYF.

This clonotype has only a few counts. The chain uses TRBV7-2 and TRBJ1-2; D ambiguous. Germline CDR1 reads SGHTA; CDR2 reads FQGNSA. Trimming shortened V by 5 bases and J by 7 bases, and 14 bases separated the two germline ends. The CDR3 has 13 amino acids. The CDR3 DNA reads TGTGCCAGCAGCGTGATTTACAGTGCTGGCTACACCTTC. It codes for CASSVIYSAGYTF.

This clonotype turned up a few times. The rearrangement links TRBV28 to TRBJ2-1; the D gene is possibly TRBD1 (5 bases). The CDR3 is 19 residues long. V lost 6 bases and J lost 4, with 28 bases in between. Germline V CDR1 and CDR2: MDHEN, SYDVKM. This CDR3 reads CASSPGWGLVGSWYNEQFF. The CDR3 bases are TGTGCCAGCAGCCCCGGGTGGGGCCTCGTAGGTAGCTGGTACAATGAGCAGTTCTTC. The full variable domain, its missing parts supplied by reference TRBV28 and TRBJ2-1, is DVKVTQSSRYLVKRTGEKVFLECVQDMDHENMFWYRQDPGLGLRLIYFSYDVKMKEKGDIPEGYSVSREKKERFSLILESASTNQTSMYLCASSPGWGLVGSWYNEQFFGPGTRLTVL.

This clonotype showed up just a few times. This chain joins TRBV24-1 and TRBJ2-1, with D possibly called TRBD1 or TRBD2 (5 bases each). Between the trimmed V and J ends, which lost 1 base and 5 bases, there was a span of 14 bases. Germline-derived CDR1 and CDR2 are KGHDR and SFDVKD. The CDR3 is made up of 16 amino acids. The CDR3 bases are TGTGCCACCAGTGATTTACCCGGGGCAAGCGACAATGAGCAGTTCTTC. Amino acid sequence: CATSDLPGASDNEQFF.

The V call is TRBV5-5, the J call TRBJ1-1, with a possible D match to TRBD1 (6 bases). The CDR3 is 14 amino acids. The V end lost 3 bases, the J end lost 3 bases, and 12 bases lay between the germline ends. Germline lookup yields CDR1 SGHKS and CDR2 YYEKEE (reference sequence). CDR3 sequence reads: CASSYQWTDTEAFF. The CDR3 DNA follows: TGTGCCAGCAGCTACCAATGGACAGACACTGAAGCTTTCTTT.

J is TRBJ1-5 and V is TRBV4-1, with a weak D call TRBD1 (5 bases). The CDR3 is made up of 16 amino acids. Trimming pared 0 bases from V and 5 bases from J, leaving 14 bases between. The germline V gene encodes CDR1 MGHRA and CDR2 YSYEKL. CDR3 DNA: TGCGCCAGCAGCCAAGATTGGGGGAAACAGGATCAGCCCCAGCATTTT. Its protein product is CASSQDWGKQDQPQHF.

CDR3 DNA: TGCAGTGCTAGAGAGGGGGGGGCCTGGGCCCAGTACTTC. Translating gives CSAREGGAWAQYF. The chain carries TRBV20-1 and TRBJ2-5; tentative D call: TRBD2 (7 bases). V lost 0 bases and J 9 bases, leaving 14 bases between the germline ends. In germline, CDR1 is DFQATT, CDR2 SNEGSKA (reference sequence). The CDR3 spans 13 residues.

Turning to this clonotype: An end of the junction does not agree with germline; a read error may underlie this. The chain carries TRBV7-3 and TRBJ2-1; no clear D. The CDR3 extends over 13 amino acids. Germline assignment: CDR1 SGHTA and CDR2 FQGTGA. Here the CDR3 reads CASSPNRYTEQFF. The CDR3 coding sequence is TGTGCCAGCAGCCCTAACAGATACACTGAGCAGTTCTTC. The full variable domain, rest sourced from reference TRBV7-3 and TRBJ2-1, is GAGVSQTPSNKVTEKGKYVELRCDPISGHTALYWYRQSLGQGPEFLIYFQGTGAADDSGLPNDRFFAVRPEGSVSTLKIQRTERGDSAVYLCASSPNRYTEQFFGPGTRLTVL.

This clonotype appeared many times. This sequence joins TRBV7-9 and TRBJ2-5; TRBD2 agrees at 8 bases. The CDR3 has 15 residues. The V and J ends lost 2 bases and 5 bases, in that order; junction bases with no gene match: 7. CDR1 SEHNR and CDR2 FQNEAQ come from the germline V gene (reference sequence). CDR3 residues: CASSLSAGVGETQYF. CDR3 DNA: TGTGCCAGCAGCTTATCAGCGGGGGTTGGGGAGACCCAGTACTTC.

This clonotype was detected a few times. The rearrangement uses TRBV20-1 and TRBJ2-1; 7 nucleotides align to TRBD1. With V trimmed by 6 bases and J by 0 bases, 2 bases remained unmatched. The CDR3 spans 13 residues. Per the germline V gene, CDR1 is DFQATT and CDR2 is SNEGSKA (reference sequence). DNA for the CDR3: TGCAGTGCAAGACAGGGCTCCTACAATGAGCAGTTCTTC. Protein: CSARQGSYNEQFF.

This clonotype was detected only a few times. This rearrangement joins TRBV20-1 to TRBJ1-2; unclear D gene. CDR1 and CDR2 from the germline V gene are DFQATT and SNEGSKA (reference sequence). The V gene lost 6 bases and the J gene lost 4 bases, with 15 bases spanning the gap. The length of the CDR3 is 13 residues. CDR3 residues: CSAPEGGVYGYTF. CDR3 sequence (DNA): TGCAGTGCGCCAGAGGGTGGGGTCTATGGCTACACCTTC.

CDR3 amino acids: CASSLSTSGTYNEQFF. CDR3 DNA sequence: TGTGCCAGCAGTTTGAGTACTAGCGGGACGTACAATGAGCAGTTCTTC. The chain links TRBV12-3 or TRBV12-4 to TRBJ2-1; 10 bases map to TRBD2. This CDR3 is 16 amino acids long. V lost 3 bases, J lost 4 bases, and 6 bases stayed unmatched.

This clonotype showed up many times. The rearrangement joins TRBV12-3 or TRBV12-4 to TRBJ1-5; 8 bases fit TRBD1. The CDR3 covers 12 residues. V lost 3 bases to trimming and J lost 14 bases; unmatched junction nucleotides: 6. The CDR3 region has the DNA TGTGCCAGCAGTTTTAGCAAGGGACAGGAGCATTTT. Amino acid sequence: CASSFSKGQEHF.

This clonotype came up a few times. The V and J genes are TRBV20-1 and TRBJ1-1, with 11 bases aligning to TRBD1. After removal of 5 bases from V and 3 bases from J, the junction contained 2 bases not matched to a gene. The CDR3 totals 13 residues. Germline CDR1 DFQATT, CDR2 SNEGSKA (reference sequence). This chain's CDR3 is CSAGQGAHTEAFF. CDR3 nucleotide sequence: TGCAGTGCTGGACAGGGGGCCCACACTGAAGCTTTCTTT.

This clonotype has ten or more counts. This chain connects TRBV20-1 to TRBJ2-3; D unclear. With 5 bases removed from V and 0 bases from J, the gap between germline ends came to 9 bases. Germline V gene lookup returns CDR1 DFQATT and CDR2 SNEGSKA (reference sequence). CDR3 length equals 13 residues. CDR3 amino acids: CSAQATSTDTQYF. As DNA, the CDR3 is TGCAGTGCTCAAGCGACGAGCACAGATACGCAGTATTTT.

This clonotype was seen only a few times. This CDR3 is CASSLLRANYGYTF. As DNA, the CDR3 is TGTGCCAGCAGCTTACTCCGAGCTAACTATGGCTACACCTTC. The chain is built from TRBV11-2 and TRBJ1-2, with D hard to call. Trimming cost V 2 bases and J 0 bases, with 7 bases left between them. The V gene's germline CDR1 is SGHAT and CDR2 FQNNGV. This CDR3 has 14 amino acids.

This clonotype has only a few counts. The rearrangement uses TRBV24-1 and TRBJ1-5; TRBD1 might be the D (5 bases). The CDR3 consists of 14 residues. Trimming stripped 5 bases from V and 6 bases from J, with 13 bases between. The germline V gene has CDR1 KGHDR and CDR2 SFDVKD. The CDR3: CATSGDRAGQPQHF. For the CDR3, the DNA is TGTGCCACCAGTGGAGACAGAGCTGGTCAGCCCCAGCATTTT.

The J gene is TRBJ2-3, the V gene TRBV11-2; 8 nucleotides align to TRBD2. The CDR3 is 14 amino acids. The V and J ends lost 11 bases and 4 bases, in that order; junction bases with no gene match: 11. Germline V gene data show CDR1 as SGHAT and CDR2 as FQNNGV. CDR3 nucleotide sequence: TGTGCCTACGGGAGGGGGGGGGCATCAGATACGCAGTATTTT. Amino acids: CAYGRGGASDTQYF.

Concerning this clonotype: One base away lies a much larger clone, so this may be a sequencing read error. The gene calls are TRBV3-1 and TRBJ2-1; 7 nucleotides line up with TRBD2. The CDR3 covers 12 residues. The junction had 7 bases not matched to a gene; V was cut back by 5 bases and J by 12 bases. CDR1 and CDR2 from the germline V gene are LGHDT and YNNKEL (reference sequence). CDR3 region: CASSKSASGQFF. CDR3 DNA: TGTGCCAGCAGCAAATCGGCTAGCGGGCAGTTCTTC.

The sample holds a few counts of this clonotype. CDR3 sequence (DNA): TGTGCCAGCAGCTTAATTAGCTCCTACGAGCAGTACTTC. This translates into CASSLISSYEQYF. This chain connects TRBV7-2 to TRBJ2-7; D remains ambiguous. The CDR3 loop spans 13 amino acids. V lost 2 bases and J 0 bases, leaving 5 bases between the germline ends. Per germline, CDR1 SGHTA and CDR2 FQGNSA.

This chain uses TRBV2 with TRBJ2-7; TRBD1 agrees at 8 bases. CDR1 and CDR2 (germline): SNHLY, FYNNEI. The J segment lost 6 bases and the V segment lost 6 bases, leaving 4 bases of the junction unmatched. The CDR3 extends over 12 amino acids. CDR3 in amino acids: CASSYGTGEQYF. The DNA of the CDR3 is TGTGCCAGCAGCTATGGGACAGGCGAGCAGTACTTC.

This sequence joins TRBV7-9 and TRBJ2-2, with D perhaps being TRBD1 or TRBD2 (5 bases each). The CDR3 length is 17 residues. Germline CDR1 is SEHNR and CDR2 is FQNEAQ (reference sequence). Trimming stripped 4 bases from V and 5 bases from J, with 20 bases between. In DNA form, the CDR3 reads TGTGCCAGCAGCTCGGACCGGGGCAGGGTTGTTACCGGGGAGCTGTTTTTT. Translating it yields CASSSDRGRVVTGELFF. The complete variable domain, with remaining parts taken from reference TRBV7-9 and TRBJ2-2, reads DTGVSQNPRHKITKRGQNVTFRCDPISEHNRLYWYRQTLGQGPEFLTYFQNEAQLEKSRLLSDRFSAERPKGSFSTLEIQRTEQGDSAMYLCASSSDRGRVVTGELFFGEGSRLTVL.

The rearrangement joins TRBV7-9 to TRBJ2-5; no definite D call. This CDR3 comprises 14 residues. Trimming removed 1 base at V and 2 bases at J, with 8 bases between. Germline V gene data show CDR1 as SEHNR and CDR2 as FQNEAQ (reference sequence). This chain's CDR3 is CASSLGIRQETQYF. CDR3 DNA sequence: TGTGCCAGCAGCTTAGGTATCCGACAAGAGACCCAGTACTTC.

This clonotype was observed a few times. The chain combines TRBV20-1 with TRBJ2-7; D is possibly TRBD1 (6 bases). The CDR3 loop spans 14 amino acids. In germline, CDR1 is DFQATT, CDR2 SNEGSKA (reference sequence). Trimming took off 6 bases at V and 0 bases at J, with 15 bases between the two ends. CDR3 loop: CSASPDSYSYEQYF. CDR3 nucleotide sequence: TGCAGTGCGAGTCCGGACAGTTACTCCTACGAGCAGTACTTC.

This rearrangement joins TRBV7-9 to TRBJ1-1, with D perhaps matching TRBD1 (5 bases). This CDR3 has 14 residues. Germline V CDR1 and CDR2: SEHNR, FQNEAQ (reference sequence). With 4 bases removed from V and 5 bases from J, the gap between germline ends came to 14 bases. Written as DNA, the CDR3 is TGTGCCAGCAGCTCAGGGAGGGTAATAACTGAAGCTTTCTTT. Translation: CASSSGRVITEAFF.

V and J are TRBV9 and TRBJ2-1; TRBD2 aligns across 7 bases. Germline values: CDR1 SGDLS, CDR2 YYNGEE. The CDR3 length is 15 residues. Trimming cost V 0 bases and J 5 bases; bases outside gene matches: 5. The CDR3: CASSVVSSGNNEQFF. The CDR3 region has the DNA TGTGCCAGCAGCGTAGTGTCTAGCGGCAACAATGAGCAGTTCTTC. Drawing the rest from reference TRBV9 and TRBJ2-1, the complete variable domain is DSGVTQTPKHLITATGQRVTLRCSPRSGDLSVYWYQQSLDQGLQFLIQYYNGEERAKGNILERFSAQQFPDLHSELNLSSLELGDSALYFCASSVVSSGNNEQFFGPGTRLTVL.